These 21 T cell receptor beta chains were all obtained from the same sample, sequenced in a study of cytomegalovirus exposure and HLA in healthy donors. Amplification used 60 Vbeta primers and 13 Jbeta primers. This table comes from immunoSEQ multiplex PCR, and its TCRdb copy is limited to in-frame clones, with some not included. The sample shows about 70,000 clones, 70% to 75% of them seen only once. The sample consisted of PBMCs. The receptors come from a human donor in good health.

The V gene is TRBV30, the J gene TRBJ2-7, with D maybe TRBD1 (5 bases). Per the germline V gene, CDR1 is GTSNPN and CDR2 is SVGIG (reference sequence). The CDR3 loop spans 12 amino acids. V was trimmed by 2 bases and J by 2 bases, leaving 7 bases between them. CDR3: CAWSPRAYEQYF. In DNA form, the CDR3 reads TGTGCCTGGAGTCCCAGGGCCTACGAGCAGTACTTC.

V usage is TRBV19 and J usage is TRBJ1-1; a weak D match, TRBD1 (6 bases). Germline V gene sequence: CDR1 LNHDA, CDR2 SQIVND (reference sequence). V was shortened by 0 bases and J by 10 bases, with 12 bases between the two germline ends. The CDR3 length is 13 residues. The chain's CDR3 is CASSIDRQGRAFF. Written as DNA, the CDR3 is TGTGCCAGTAGTATAGATCGGCAGGGGAGAGCTTTCTTT.

Only a few counts were recorded for this clone. This sequence joins TRBV9 and TRBJ1-2; tentatively, D is TRBD1 (6 bases). The CDR3 sequence is 14 residues long. Per the germline V gene, CDR1 is SGDLS and CDR2 is YYNGEE. V was pared by 0 bases and J by 7 bases, with 13 bases between. The CDR3 DNA follows: TGTGCCAGCAGCGTAGGTAGGCAGGGGATTGGCTACACCTTC. This codes for CASSVGRQGIGYTF.

This chain uses TRBV5-1 with TRBJ2-1; 8 bases line up with TRBD2. CDR3 length: 14 residues. Germline V gene data show CDR1 as SGHRS and CDR2 as YFSETQ. Trimming took 1 base from V and 3 from J; bases not matched to a gene: 0. The CDR3 nucleotides read TGCGCCAGCAGCTTGACTAGCGGCTACAATGAGCAGTTCTTC. It specifies CASSLTSGYNEQFF.

This chain links TRBV6-1 with TRBJ2-4; D ambiguous. In germline, CDR1 is MNHNS, CDR2 SASEGT. V was trimmed by 4 bases and J by 0 bases, leaving 16 bases between them. The CDR3 is 17 residues long. DNA for the CDR3: TGTGCCAGCAGTGCCTTAGACTGGCTTCTAGCCAAAAACATTCAGTACTTC. It specifies CASSALDWLLAKNIQYF.

The CDR3 reads CASSQGQGQNTEAFF. CDR3 sequence (DNA): TGCGCCAGCAGCCAAGGACAGGGTCAGAACACTGAAGCTTTCTTT. V is TRBV4-1 and J is TRBJ1-1, with 7 nucleotides matching TRBD1. The CDR3 covers 15 residues. V lost 1 base to trimming and J lost 1 base; unmatched junction nucleotides: 3. Germline V gene data show CDR1 as MGHRA and CDR2 as YSYEKL.

The chain links TRBV30 to TRBJ2-2; 8 bases align to TRBD2. This CDR3 region has 13 residues. Germline V CDR1 and CDR2: GTSNPN, SVGIG (reference sequence). Germline trimming cut 2 bases from V and 9 bases from J; bases unmatched to any gene: 5. CDR3 region: CAWSKGLGRELFF. The DNA of the CDR3 is TGTGCCTGGAGTAAGGGACTAGGAAGGGAGCTGTTTTTT.

The V call is TRBV30, the J call TRBJ2-7; maybe TRBD1 (6 bases). This CDR3 is 13 amino acids long. Germline V gene lookup returns CDR1 GTSNPN and CDR2 SVGIG (reference sequence). The germline V and J ends were trimmed by 0 bases and 4 bases, with 10 bases remaining between them. In nucleotides, the CDR3 is TGTGCCTGGAGTGTTAGGGACACGTACGAGCAGTACTTC. Translation gives CAWSVRDTYEQYF.

A few counts support this clone. CDR3: CAILAVDGYTF. Written as DNA, the CDR3 is TGTGCCATCTTGGCGGTGGATGGCTACACCTTC. The rearrangement uses TRBV10-3 and TRBJ1-2; the D is unclear. V lost 8 bases to trimming and J lost 6 bases, with 10 bases between them. CDR1 and CDR2 (germline): ENHRY, SYGVKD. The CDR3 consists of 11 residues.

This rearrangement joins TRBV5-1 to TRBJ1-1, with 8 bases identical to TRBD1. The CDR3 extends over 12 amino acids. Trimming cost V 4 bases and J 6 bases; bases outside gene matches: 2. CDR1 is SGHRS and CDR2 is YFSETQ in the germline V gene. In DNA form, the CDR3 reads TGCGCCAGCAGCCGGACAGGGCCTGAAGCTTTCTTT. Translated: CASSRTGPEAFF.

To note about this clone: Distinct nucleotide sequences in the sample also encode this CDR3. The V gene is TRBV5-6, the J gene TRBJ1-5, with D unclear. V dropped 0 bases and J dropped 5 bases, with 3 bases sitting between them. Germline V CDR1 and CDR2: SGHDT, YYEEEE. The CDR3 extends over 12 amino acids. The CDR3 coding sequence is TGTGCCAGCAGCTTGGGAGATCAGCCCCAGCATTTT. This translates into CASSLGDQPQHF.

This clone was detected only once. The chain employs TRBV2 and TRBJ2-2; a weak D match, TRBD1 (7 bases). CDR1 SNHLY and CDR2 FYNNEI come from the germline V gene. Trimming took 7 bases from V and 7 from J, leaving 10 bases between them. The CDR3 runs 12 residues. CDR3 sequence reads: CASNRGGGELFF. Written as DNA, the CDR3 is TGTGCCAGCAACAGGGGAGGCGGGGAGCTGTTTTTT.

The CDR3 DNA sequence: TGTGCCAGCAGTTTCTCAGGGGTTCGGGGGGACGAGCAGTACTTC. Translation gives CASSFSGVRGDEQYF. The genes are TRBV27 and TRBJ2-7, with D perhaps TRBD2 (7 bases). The CDR3 is made up of 15 amino acids. V gave up 3 bases and J gave up 5 bases, with 17 bases separating them. CDR1 MNHEY and CDR2 SMNVEV come from the germline V gene (reference sequence).

V is TRBV5-1 and J is TRBJ2-3; 7 bases map to TRBD1. Per the germline V gene, CDR1 is SGHRS and CDR2 is YFSETQ. CDR3 length equals 15 residues. V gave up 4 bases and J gave up 6 bases; unmatched junction bases: 11. The DNA of the CDR3 is TGCGCCAGCAGCCTAATAAGACAGGGAGCGGATACGCAGTATTTT. Protein sequence: CASSLIRQGADTQYF.

This chain connects TRBV28 to TRBJ2-7; 7 positions agree with TRBD1. The germline V gene has CDR1 MDHEN and CDR2 SYDVKM. V lost 5 bases and J lost 0; bases outside the gene matches: 4. The CDR3 runs 14 residues. In DNA form, the CDR3 reads TGTGCCAGCAGTCGGGACAGCCTCTCCTACGAGCAGTACTTC. Translation gives CASSRDSLSYEQYF.

V usage is TRBV6-6 and J usage is TRBJ1-5; a weak D match, TRBD1 (6 bases). The V end lost 7 bases, the J end lost 6 bases, and 16 bases lay between the germline ends. The germline V gene has CDR1 MNHNY and CDR2 SVGAGI (reference sequence). The CDR3 loop spans 14 amino acids. The CDR3 is CASTIQGVGQPQHF. For the CDR3, the DNA is TGTGCCAGCACCATACAGGGAGTTGGTCAGCCCCAGCATTTT.

The V call is TRBV6-5, the J call TRBJ1-1; the D gene is possibly TRBD1 (6 bases). The V end lost 0 bases, the J end lost 4 bases, and 9 bases lay between the germline ends. The CDR3 is 14 amino acids. In germline, CDR1 is MNHEY, CDR2 SVGAGI. The CDR3 region is CASSYSRGSTEAFF. CDR3 DNA: TGTGCCAGCAGTTACTCTAGGGGGAGCACTGAAGCTTTCTTT.

This chain's CDR3 is CASSNTGGETQYF. The CDR3 region has the DNA TGTGCCAGCAGCAACACAGGGGGGGAGACCCAGTACTTC. V is TRBV6-6 and J is TRBJ2-5; 8 bases align to TRBD1. The CDR3 covers 13 residues. The V and J ends lost 6 bases and 5 bases, in that order; junction bases with no gene match: 5. From germline, CDR1 is MNHNY and CDR2 SVGAGI (reference sequence).

The V call is TRBV5-4, the J call TRBJ2-7, with 11 bases aligning to TRBD2. The ends lost 0 bases at V and 7 bases at J; junction bases unmatched: 6. The CDR3 is 15 residues long. Looked up from germline, CDR1 is SGHNT and CDR2 is YYREEE (reference sequence). The CDR3 bases are TGTGCCAGCAGCTTGGAGGGACTAGCGGTCCGGGAGCAGTACTTC. Amino acid sequence: CASSLEGLAVREQYF. The variable domain in full, with the rest retrieved from reference TRBV5-4 and TRBJ2-7, is ETGVTQSPTHLIKTRGQQVTLRCSSQSGHNTVSWYQQALGQGPQFIFQYYREEENGRGNFPPRFSGLQFPNYSSELNVNALELDDSALYLCASSLEGLAVREQYFGPGTRLTVT.

This clone has only one observation. The chain is built from TRBV5-4 and TRBJ1-2; 8 positions agree with TRBD1. CDR3 size: 18 residues. Trimming at V came to 4 bases and at J to 0 bases, leaving 14 bases not matched to a gene. CDR1 is SGHNT, CDR2 YYREEE, per germline (reference sequence). The DNA for the CDR3 is TGTGCCAGCAGCACCGGGACAGGTCATGGTAGGACTAACTATGGCTACACCTTC. Translated, it gives CASSTGTGHGRTNYGYTF.

On this clone itself: At one of its ends the junction is not consistent with the germline gene, which may arise from a read error. CDR3 loop: CAWGVPQRGGHF. The CDR3 nucleotides read TGTGCCTGGGGTGTCCCACAGAGGGGGGGGCATTTT. The J gene is TRBJ1-5, the V gene TRBV30, with D perhaps matching TRBD1 (6 bases). The V gene's germline CDR1 is GTSNPN and CDR2 SVGIG (reference sequence). CDR3 length: 12 amino acids.